Given below is one TCR beta chain in context. The data are from a study of control samples from healthy donors and cancer patients. Only in-frame clones appear in the TCRdb table, and some are missing; sequencing was by immunoSEQ multiplex PCR. The data contain 100,000 to 150,000 clones, roughly 84% of them singletons. The CDR3 consists of 13 residues. Germline CDR1 is LNHDA and CDR2 is SQIVND (reference sequence). Trimming left V 5 bases short and J 0 bases short, with 6 bases between. The source is a man between 45 and 60 years old in good health. The sample was blood. J is TRBJ2-3 and V is TRBV19; D remains ambiguous. In DNA, the CDR3 is TGTGCCAGTAGTCACGGGAGCACAGATACGCAGTATTTT. As protein: CASSHGSTDTQYF.